Shown below are 11 T cell receptor beta chains from a single sample sequenced in a study of CD8 T cells in Susac syndrome. RNA amounts of 0.5 to 1 ug underwent reverse transcription with random hexamers. TCRdb passed the immunoSEQ multiplex PCR reads through MiXCR, listing each CDR3 protein once. The data contain around 270,000 distinct CDR3 sequences, around 85% of them singletons. The specimen sequenced was CD8+ T cells from PBMCs. These receptors were taken from a human donor with multiple sclerosis.

The chain couples TRBV19 to TRBJ2-6; no clear D gene. The germline gives CDR1 LNHDA, CDR2 SQIVND (reference sequence). Trimming took 8 bases from V and 4 from J, leaving 9 bases between them. The CDR3 runs 13 residues. The CDR3 reads CASGVSGANVLTF. In DNA form, the CDR3 reads TGTGCCAGTGGGGTCTCCGGGGCCAACGTCCTGACTTTC.

The CDR3 spells CAWSGRAQGHGYGYTF. Written as DNA, the CDR3 is TGTGCCTGGAGCGGAAGGGCACAGGGTCACGGCTATGGCTACACCTTC. The chain joins TRBV30 to TRBJ1-2; TRBD1 is a possible D gene (6 bases). CDR1 is GTSNPN, CDR2 SVGIG, per germline (reference sequence). Trimming removed 3 bases at V and 4 bases at J, with 21 bases between. There are 16 residues in the CDR3.

The chain uses TRBV19 and TRBJ1-1; D remains ambiguous. Per the germline V gene, CDR1 is LNHDA and CDR2 is SQIVND (reference sequence). The CDR3 sequence is 11 residues long. The CDR3 bases are TGTGCTCTTGGAGCAGGCACTGAAGCTTTCTTT. Translation: CALGAGTEAFF.

The chain recombines TRBV24-1 with TRBJ2-2; D is uncertain. The germline CDR1 and CDR2 sequences are KGHDR and SFDVKD. Trimming removed 9 bases at V and 3 bases at J, with 10 bases between. This CDR3 has 13 amino acids. The CDR3 coding sequence is TGTGCCACCGCCGAGCTGCACACCGGGGAGCTGTTTTTT. The encoded protein is CATAELHTGELFF.

This chain uses TRBV19 with TRBJ2-7, with 10 positions matching TRBD1. The CDR3 covers 12 residues. The V segment lost 3 bases and the J segment 7 bases; nucleotides outside the gene matches: 0. CDR1 is LNHDA, CDR2 SQIVND, per germline (reference sequence). CDR3 in DNA: TGTGCCAGTAGTATGGGACAGGGGGAGCAGTACTTC. Amino acids: CASSMGQGEQYF.

This clonotype has a single count. This chain uses TRBV29-1 with TRBJ2-1; tentative D call: TRBD1 (5 bases). Germline values: CDR1 SQVTM, CDR2 ANQGSEA. V gave up 5 bases and J gave up 5 bases, with 10 bases separating them. The CDR3 is 12 residues long. CDR3 residues: CSVWTRNNEQFF. The CDR3 coding sequence is TGCAGCGTTTGGACACGGAACAATGAGCAGTTCTTC.

The J gene is TRBJ1-1, the V gene TRBV5-1; D unclear. The CDR3 has 13 amino acids. Looked up from germline, CDR1 is SGHRS and CDR2 is YFSETQ. V lost 5 bases and J 0 bases, leaving 8 bases between the germline ends. CDR3 region: CASRDVMNTEAFF. The CDR3 bases are TGCGCCAGCAGAGATGTCATGAACACTGAAGCTTTCTTT.

The chain recombines TRBV30 with TRBJ1-1, with D tentatively TRBD1 (5 bases). Trimming cost V 0 bases and J 0 bases, with 5 bases left between them. The CDR3 runs to 13 residues. Germline V gene sequence: CDR1 GTSNPN, CDR2 SVGIG (reference sequence). The CDR3 DNA reads as TGTGCCTGGAGTGTACAGGTGAACACTGAAGCTTTCTTT. Protein product: CAWSVQVNTEAFF. The full variable domain, rest sourced from reference TRBV30 and TRBJ1-1, is SQTIHQWPATLVQPVGSPLSLECTVEGTSNPNLYWYRQAAGRGLQLLFYSVGIGQISSEVPQNLSASRPQDRQFILSSKKLLLSDSGFYLCAWSVQVNTEAFFGQGTRLTVV.

The chain combines TRBV7-9 with TRBJ1-4; D is undetermined. The V and J ends lost 6 bases and 3 bases respectively, with 20 bases between them. CDR3 size: 17 residues. Germline CDR1 reads SEHNR; CDR2 reads FQNEAQ (reference sequence). The CDR3 bases are TGTGCCAGCAGTTCACCCGTGGCTTACGCGGCTAATGAAAAACTGTTTTTT. It is translated as CASSSPVAYAANEKLFF.

V gene TRBV29-1 combines with J gene TRBJ2-1; 7 nucleotides match TRBD1. The CDR3 sequence is 14 residues long. V lost 6 bases to trimming and J lost 1 base; unmatched junction nucleotides: 6. Germline V gene lookup returns CDR1 SQVTM and CDR2 ANQGSEA. CDR3 loop: CSVVGRGSYNEQFF. The DNA for the CDR3 is TGCAGCGTAGTAGGCAGGGGGTCCTACAATGAGCAGTTCTTC.

The sample holds a few counts of this clonotype. The gene calls are TRBV6-2 or TRBV6-3 and TRBJ2-1, with D possibly TRBD2 on 5 matching bases. There are 14 residues in the CDR3. V was pared by 6 bases and J by 4 bases, with 13 bases between. CDR1 MNHEY and CDR2 SVGEGT come from the germline V gene. The chain's CDR3 is CASSGKPLYNEQFF. CDR3 nucleotide sequence: TGTGCCAGCAGCGGGAAACCCTTATACAATGAGCAGTTCTTC.